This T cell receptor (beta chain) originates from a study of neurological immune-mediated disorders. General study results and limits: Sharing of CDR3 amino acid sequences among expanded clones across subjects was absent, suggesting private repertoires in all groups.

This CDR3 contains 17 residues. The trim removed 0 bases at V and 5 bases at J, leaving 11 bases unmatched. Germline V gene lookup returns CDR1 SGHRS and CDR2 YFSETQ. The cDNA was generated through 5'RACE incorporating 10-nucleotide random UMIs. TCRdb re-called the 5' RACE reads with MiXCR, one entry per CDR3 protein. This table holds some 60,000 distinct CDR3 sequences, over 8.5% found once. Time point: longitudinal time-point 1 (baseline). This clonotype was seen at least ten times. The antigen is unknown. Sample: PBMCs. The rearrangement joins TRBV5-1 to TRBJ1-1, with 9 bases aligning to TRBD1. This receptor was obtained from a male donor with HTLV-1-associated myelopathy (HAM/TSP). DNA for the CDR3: TGCGCCAGCAGCTTGGAGGGCACAGGGGGCTCGGGAACTGAAGCTTTCTTT. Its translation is CASSLEGTGGSGTEAFF.